This TCR beta chain appears in the sequencing data of a study of T cells in Graves' hyperthyroidism and ophthalmopathy. Study-level findings and limits: Researchers report that a 13 V-J model separated ophthalmopathy from stable hyperthyroidism. Expanded thyroid clonotypes (above 0.001) were mostly also found in blood.

Those with hyperthyroidism were 18 to 65 years old, newly diagnosed, and ill for under 2 months. Each diagnosis was grounded in clinical symptoms, serum thyroxine and TRAb, thyroid ultrasound, and orbital computed tomography. TCR beta CDR3 sequences were amplified from RNA transcripts. In the first-round RT-PCR of the TCR CDR3, the HTBI primer set was used. MiXCR was run by TCRdb on the multiplex PCR reads, yielding one entry per CDR3 protein. Found here are 600,000 to 750,000 distinct CDR3 sequences, approximately 15% of them singletons; the top ten hold about 16%. To note about this clonotype: Its specificity is unknown.

The receptor was derived from a man between 45 and 60 years old with Graves' hyperthyroidism. The sequenced sample was blood.

The CDR3 spells CATRDGFTDTQYF. As DNA, the CDR3 is TGTGCCACCCGGGACGGTTTCACAGATACGCAGTATTTT. This rearrangement joins TRBV24-1 to TRBJ2-3, with D perhaps given as TRBD1 or TRBD2 (5 bases each). The CDR3 runs to 13 residues. Trimming stripped 9 bases from V and 2 bases from J, with 11 bases between. Germline CDR1 and CDR2: KGHDR and SFDVKD.